These 9 T cell receptor beta chains were all obtained from the same sample, sequenced in a study of blood T cell repertoires in COVID-19. Libraries were prepared by immunoSEQ multiplex PCR; TCRdb keeps only in-frame clonotypes and omits some of them. The table shows approximately 90,000 clones, with under 90% occurring only once. The sample was peripheral blood. All receptors derive from a man between 60 and 70 years old with COVID-19, enrolled during active disease.

This clone was seen just once. CDR3 bases: TGTGCCAGCAGTCTCACCCGACAAGGGGCCAATGAGCAGTTCTTC. Protein product: CASSLTRQGANEQFF. This sequence joins TRBV2 and TRBJ2-1; D is possibly TRBD1 (5 bases). This CDR3 is built from 15 residues. CDR1 SNHLY and CDR2 FYNNEI come from the germline V gene. V was trimmed by 5 bases and J by 6 bases, leaving 17 bases between them. Complete variable domain (other parts from reference TRBV2 and TRBJ2-1): EPEVTQTPSHQVTQMGQEVILRCVPISNHLYFYWYRQILGQKVEFLVSFYNNEISEKSEIFDDQFSVERPDGSNFTLKIRSTKLEDSAMYFCASSLTRQGANEQFFGPGTRLTVL.

The V gene is TRBV6-5, the J gene TRBJ1-3, with 8 nucleotides matching TRBD1. The CDR3 runs 13 residues. The junction had 3 bases not matched to a gene; V was cut back by 5 bases and J by 6 bases. CDR1 and CDR2 (germline): MNHEY, SVGAGI. The chain's CDR3 is CASSRTGLNTIYF. The DNA of the CDR3 is TGTGCCAGCAGTAGGACAGGGCTAAACACCATATATTTT.

V gene TRBV5-1 combines with J gene TRBJ1-1; D may be TRBD1 (5 bases). Trimming left V 4 bases short and J 1 base short, with 14 bases between. The germline gives CDR1 SGHRS, CDR2 YFSETQ. The CDR3 sequence is 15 residues long. DNA for the CDR3: TGCGCCAGCAGCCGGGAGGGGTTAGCGAACACTGAAGCTTTCTTT. Amino acids: CASSREGLANTEAFF.

The chain links TRBV7-6 to TRBJ1-1, with 9 bases that match TRBD1. This CDR3 is built from 16 residues. V trimming: 5 bases; J trimming: 1 base; junction bases outside the gene matches: 8. Germline values: CDR1 SGHVS, CDR2 FNYEAQ. The CDR3 protein is CASSKGQGGRNTEAFF. In DNA form, the CDR3 reads TGTGCCAGCAGCAAGGGACAGGGAGGGCGGAACACTGAAGCTTTCTTT.

The chain joins TRBV11-2 to TRBJ2-7; perhaps TRBD2 as D (6 bases). Per the germline V gene, CDR1 is SGHAT and CDR2 is FQNNGV. Trimming removed 5 bases from V and 6 bases from J, with 11 bases in between. This CDR3 spans 12 amino acids. CDR3 coding DNA: TGTGCCAGCAGCATACTAGCAGGCGAGCAGTACTTC. Protein sequence: CASSILAGEQYF.

The chain links TRBV6-5 to TRBJ1-3, with D possibly matching TRBD1 (6 bases). V dropped 7 bases and J dropped 3 bases, with 16 bases sitting between them. The CDR3 consists of 15 residues. Germline assignment: CDR1 MNHEY and CDR2 SVGAGI. The CDR3 spells CASIKGQGYGNTIYF. The CDR3 DNA reads as TGTGCCAGCATTAAGGGCCAGGGGTATGGAAACACCATATATTTT.

The gene calls are TRBV5-1 and TRBJ2-7; 7 positions agree with TRBD2. V trimming: 4 bases; J trimming: 6 bases; junction bases outside the gene matches: 7. The CDR3 has 13 amino acids. Germline V CDR1 and CDR2: SGHRS, YFSETQ. CDR3 sequence: CASSAQTSSEQYF. The DNA of the CDR3 is TGCGCCAGCAGCGCCCAGACTAGCTCCGAGCAGTACTTC.

The chain joins TRBV10-1 to TRBJ2-2; weak D call: TRBD2 (5 bases). CDR3 length: 14 residues. The germline CDR1 and CDR2 sequences are WNHNN and SYGVQD (reference sequence). Trimming took off 0 bases at V and 7 bases at J, with 9 bases between the two ends. The DNA of the CDR3 is TGCGCCAGCAGTGAGTCACAGCGGAACGGGGAGCTGTTTTTT. Its protein product is CASSESQRNGELFF.

The CDR3 nucleotides are TGTGCCAGCAGCCAATATCCGGGATTTGAGCGCGAGAAGGCAGATACGCAGTATTTT. This gives the protein CASSQYPGFEREKADTQYF. The J gene is TRBJ2-3, the V gene TRBV3-1 (or the pseudogene TRBV3-2); a possible D gene is TRBD2 (5 bases). V gave up 2 bases and J gave up 4 bases, with 25 bases separating them. The germline V gene has CDR1 LGHDT and CDR2 YNNKEL (reference sequence). The CDR3 runs 19 residues.